Listed below are T cell receptor beta chains from one sample, sequenced in a study of long-term antiretroviral therapy in people with HIV. Libraries were prepared by immunoSEQ multiplex PCR; TCRdb keeps only in-frame clonotypes and omits some of them. The sample yields more than 20,000 clones, almost 95% seen once. Sequenced here: unsorted PBMCs, sampled 4.4 years after starting antiretroviral therapy. These receptors originate from a woman aged 45-65 years with HIV. CDR3s leave out the opening cysteine and the closing phenylalanine or tryptophan.

V gene	J gene	CDR3 protein
TRBV9	TRBJ2-3	ASGGGGRTSTDTQY
TRBV10-3	TRBJ2-2	AISERSGGANTGELF
TRBV6-1	TRBJ2-5	ASVVSGGRKETQY
TRBV7-6	TRBJ2-7	ASSRTGFDEQY
TRBV6-1	TRBJ1-2	ASSGGGLGYGYT
TRBV2	TRBJ2-5	ASSENTYQETQY
TRBV5-1	TRBJ2-7	ASSPEVGAGEQY
TRBV18	TRBJ1-2	ASSQYSDRRVDGYT
TRBV7-2	TRBJ2-2	ASSPAGRENTGELF
TRBV30	TRBJ1-5	AWSVLGTNNQPQH
TRBV27	TRBJ2-7	ASSSPDRGGYEQY
TRBV27	TRBJ1-5	ASSPQGLNQPQH
TRBV29-1	TRBJ1-2	SVGTGGVGYT
TRBV11-2	TRBJ1-1	ASSLDLGTEAF
TRBV5-1	TRBJ1-5	ASSSDGGNQPQH
TRBV2	TRBJ2-7	ASSEPFVSSYEQY
TRBV6-6	TRBJ1-1	ASSFPGGTEAF
TRBV4-3	TRBJ2-1	ASSQSLAGGLNEQF
TRBV5-4	TRBJ2-5	ASSSLLAVQETQY
TRBV2	TRBJ1-1	ASSETRAGKNTEAF
TRBV15	TRBJ2-7	ATSREGRNEQY
TRBV19	TRBJ1-1	ASSMVGTEAF
TRBV19	TRBJ1-1	ASSGGRRTEAF
TRBV7-2	TRBJ1-4	ASSRRGSNEKLF
TRBV5-1	TRBJ2-1	ASMASGGASHGEQF
TRBV5-1	TRBJ2-5	ASSLEGTQY
TRBV11-2	TRBJ2-1	ASSLDLGYNEQF